The rows below give T cell receptor beta chains drawn from one sample of a study of blood T cell repertoires in COVID-19. Assay used: immunoSEQ multiplex PCR; TCRdb lists only in-frame clones, some missing. The table shows approximately 150,000 clones, with approximately 80% occurring only once. Sequencing used peripheral blood. These receptors originate from a human donor in a cohort sampled during active COVID-19. Both conserved end residues are part of each CDR3. Fields, in order: clone size, J gene, D gene, V gene, CDR3 DNA, CDR3 protein. The D gene is left open where the match is weak. Part of the rows lack a size; the others show once, few, many or a class for expanded clones.

>.|TRBJ2-5|.|TRBV20-1
TGCAGTGCTAGTGGCGGCGGACAAGAGACCCAGTACTTC
CSASGGGQETQYF
>.|TRBJ1-1|.|TRBV5-1
TGCGCCAGCAGCTTGGATCGGGGAGGCACTGAAGCTTTCTTT
CASSLDRGGTEAFF
>.|TRBJ2-3|TRBD2|TRBV6-6
TGTGCCAGCAGTCTTACCAGCGGGGGGGGTACAGATACGCAGTATTTT
CASSLTSGGGTDTQYF
>.|TRBJ1-4|.|TRBV6-2/TRBV6-3
TGTGCCAGCAGTTCGGGCAGGGGTAATGAAAAACTGTTTTTT
CASSSGRGNEKLFF
>.|TRBJ2-7|.|TRBV19
TGTGCCAGTAGTAGAGGAAGCGGCAGCTCCCCCTACGAGCAGTACTTC
CASSRGSGSSPYEQYF
>.|TRBJ2-3|TRBD2|TRBV3-1/TRBV3-2
TGTGCCAGCAGCTTGGGACTAGCGGTCACAGATACGCAGTATTTT
CASSLGLAVTDTQYF
>once|TRBJ2-7|TRBD1|TRBV5-1
TGCGCCAGCAGCTTGCAGGGGGTAGGCGACGAGCAGTACTTC
CASSLQGVGDEQYF
>.|TRBJ2-7|TRBD2|TRBV9
TGTGCCAGCAGCAGGAGCGGGGGGGCCTCAGCGCAGTACTTC
CASSRSGGASAQYF
>once|TRBJ2-7|TRBD1|TRBV5-1
TGCGCCAGCAGCTTGGGACCGGGACAGGGTTTAGACGAGCAGTACTTC
CASSLGPGQGLDEQYF
>.|TRBJ1-4|.|TRBV25-1
TGTGCCAGCAGTGATATGATGCAGGGGATTAATGAAAAACTGTTTTTT
CASSDMMQGINEKLFF
>.|TRBJ2-3|TRBD2|TRBV24-1
TGTGCCACCAGTGACGCAACTAGCGGAAGCACAGATACGCAGTATTTT
CATSDATSGSTDTQYF
>.|TRBJ2-5|.|TRBV28
TGTGCCAGCACCACCCCCGCAGGGGGGAACCAAGAGACCCAGTACTTC
CASTTPAGGNQETQYF
>.|TRBJ2-3|TRBD1|TRBV2
TGTGCCAGCAGTGAAGGGTGGGACAGGGTCACAGATACGCAGTATTTT
CASSEGWDRVTDTQYF
>.|TRBJ2-4|.|TRBV19
TGTGCCAGTAGTATGCAGGGGCCCAAAAACATTCAGTACTTC
CASSMQGPKNIQYF
>.|TRBJ1-6|TRBD1|TRBV2
TGTGCCAGCAGAGCCGGGACAGATAATTCACCCCTCCACTTT
CASRAGTDNSPLHF
>.|TRBJ2-2|.|TRBV15
TGTGCCACCAGCAGAGACAAGATCAGGGGCCACTCGAACACCGGGGAGCTGTTTTTT
CATSRDKIRGHSNTGELFF
>few|TRBJ1-1|TRBD1|TRBV6-5
TGTGCCAGCGGGGGACAGGGGCGCACTGAAGCTTTCTTT
CASGGQGRTEAFF
>.|TRBJ2-5|TRBD1|TRBV7-8
TGTGCCAGCAGCTTCCTCGGGACAGGGGTAGTAAAGACCCAGTACTTC
CASSFLGTGVVKTQYF
>.|TRBJ2-2|.|TRBV19
TGTGCCAGTAGCCTAGGCCTAAGGACCGGGGAGCTGTTTTTT
CASSLGLRTGELFF
>few|TRBJ2-7|.|TRBV7-6
TGTGCCAGCAGCCCCCAGCCATCGGGGTCCTACGAGCAGTACTTC
CASSPQPSGSYEQYF
>.|TRBJ2-7|.|TRBV13
TGTGCCAGCAGCTTATCTTTTAATGGCGGAGCCTACGAGCAGTACTTC
CASSLSFNGGAYEQYF
>.|TRBJ1-1|TRBD1|TRBV23-1
TGCGCCAGCAGTCAATCCCAGGACAGGGGGCAAATGAACACTGAAGCTTTCTTT
CASSQSQDRGQMNTEAFF
>.|TRBJ1-1|.|TRBV6-6
TGTGCCAGCAGCACCGACAGAGTTTCGGGCACTGAAGCTTTCTTT
CASSTDRVSGTEAFF
>.|TRBJ2-3|TRBD2|TRBV13
TGTGCCAGCAGCCCCGGGAGGGTTCTCGGGACAGATACGCAGTATTTT
CASSPGRVLGTDTQYF